The rows below give T cell receptor beta chains drawn from one sample of a study of blood T cell repertoires in COVID-19. Data came from immunoSEQ multiplex PCR; TCRdb stores just in-frame clones and leaves some out. The sample lists roughly 80,000 clones, almost 85% seen once, with roughly 11% in the top ten. Sequences were obtained from peripheral blood. The receptor set was obtained from a man aged 45-65 years with acute or convalescent COVID-19. Both conserved end residues are part of each CDR3. A D gene is named only where the DNA matches it firmly. Rows may omit the clone size; those that give it use once, few, many or a size class.

>TRBV12-5|TRBJ2-3|.|TRBD2
TGTGCTAGTGGTTTGGTAACTAGCGGATACACAGATACGCAGTATTTT
CASGLVTSGYTDTQYF
>TRBV10-3|TRBJ2-1|few|.
TGTGCCATCAGTGACTCGTACAATGAGCAGTTCTTC
CAISDSYNEQFF
>TRBV19|TRBJ2-6|.|TRBD1
TGTGCCAGTAGTATAGGGTATCGGACAGGGAAGACTGCTGGGGCCAACGTCCTGACTTTC
CASSIGYRTGKTAGANVLTF
>TRBV3-1/TRBV3-2|TRBJ1-3|.|.
TGTGCCAGCAGCCTAGGGGGTGGAAACACCATATATTTT
CASSLGGGNTIYF
>TRBV6-5|TRBJ1-1|.|.
TGTGCCAGCAGTTACCGCGCTTTGAACACTGAAGCTTTCTTT
CASSYRALNTEAFF
>TRBV7-6|TRBJ2-2|.|TRBD1
TGTGCCAGCAGCGATGGACAGGGTGGGGTATCCGGGGAGCTGTTTTTT
CASSDGQGGVSGELFF
>TRBV6-5|TRBJ2-3|.|.
TGTGCCAGCAGTTACCTCACAGATACGCAGTATTTT
CASSYLTDTQYF
>TRBV5-1|TRBJ2-3|.|.
TGCGCCAGCAGCTCAGGAGGGTCTCCTAGAGATACGCAGTATTTT
CASSSGGSPRDTQYF
>TRBV10-3|TRBJ2-5|.|TRBD1
TGTGCCATCAGTGAGTCGGGACAGGGGCGAGTGGCCCAGTACTTC
CAISESGQGRVAQYF
>TRBV2|TRBJ1-1|few|.
TGTGCCAGCAGTGAGGAGAGCATGAACACTGAAGCTTTCTTT
CASSEESMNTEAFF
>TRBV18|TRBJ2-3|.|.
TGTGCCAGCTCACCACCCTCCACAGATACGCAGTATTTT
CASSPPSTDTQYF
>TRBV6-2/TRBV6-3|TRBJ2-2|.|TRBD1
TGTGCCAGCAGCACTGGACAGGGGGATACCGGGGAGCTGTTTTTT
CASSTGQGDTGELFF
>TRBV9|TRBJ1-1|few|.
TGTGCCAGCAGCGTAGATACCGCGGGGGGAGCTTTCTTT
CASSVDTAGGAFF